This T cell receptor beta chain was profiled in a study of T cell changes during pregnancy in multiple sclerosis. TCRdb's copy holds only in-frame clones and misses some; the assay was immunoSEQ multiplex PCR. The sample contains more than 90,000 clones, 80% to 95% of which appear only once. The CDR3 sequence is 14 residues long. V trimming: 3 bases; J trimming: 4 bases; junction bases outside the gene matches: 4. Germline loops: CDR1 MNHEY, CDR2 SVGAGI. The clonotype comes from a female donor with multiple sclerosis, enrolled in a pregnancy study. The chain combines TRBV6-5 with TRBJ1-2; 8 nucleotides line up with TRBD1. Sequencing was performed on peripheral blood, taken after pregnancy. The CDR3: CASSYQGAAYGYTF. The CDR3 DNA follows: TGTGCCAGCAGTTATCAGGGGGCGGCCTATGGCTACACCTTC.